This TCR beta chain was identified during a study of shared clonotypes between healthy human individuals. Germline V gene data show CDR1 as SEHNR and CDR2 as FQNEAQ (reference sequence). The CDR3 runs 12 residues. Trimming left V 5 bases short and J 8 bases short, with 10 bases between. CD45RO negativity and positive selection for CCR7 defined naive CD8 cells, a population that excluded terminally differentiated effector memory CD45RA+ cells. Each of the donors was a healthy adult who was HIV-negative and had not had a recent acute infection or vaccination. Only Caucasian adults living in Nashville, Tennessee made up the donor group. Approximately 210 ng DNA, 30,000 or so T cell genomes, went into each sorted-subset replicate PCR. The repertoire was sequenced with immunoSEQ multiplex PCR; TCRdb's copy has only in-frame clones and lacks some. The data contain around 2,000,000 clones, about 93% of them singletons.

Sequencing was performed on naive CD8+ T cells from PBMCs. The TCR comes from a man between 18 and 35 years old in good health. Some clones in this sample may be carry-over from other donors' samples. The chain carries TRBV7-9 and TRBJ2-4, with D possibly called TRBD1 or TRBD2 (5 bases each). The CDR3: CASSGGRDIQYF. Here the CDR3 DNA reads TGTGCCAGCAGCGGGGGTCGGGACATTCAGTACTTC. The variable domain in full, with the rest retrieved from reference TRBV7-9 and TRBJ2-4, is DTGVSQNPRHKITKRGQNVTFRCDPISEHNRLYWYRQTLGQGPEFLTYFQNEAQLEKSRLLSDRFSAERPKGSFSTLEIQRTEQGDSAMYLCASSGGRDIQYFGAGTRLSVL.